These T cell receptor beta chains were read from a single sample in a study of control samples from healthy donors and cancer patients. Here immunoSEQ multiplex PCR was the method, and the copy in TCRdb shows in-frame clones only, minus some. The sample contains tens of thousands of clones, approximately 80% of which appear only once. What was sequenced was PBMCs. Receptors were obtained from a man in his 60s with head and neck cancer. CDR3s include the opening cysteine and the closing phenylalanine or tryptophan. The order of the fields is V gene, D gene, clone size, J gene, CDR3 protein, CDR3 DNA. The D gene is left open where the match is weak. Rows may omit the clone size; those that give it use once, few, many or a size class.

TRBV7-9	-	once	TRBJ2-3	CASSDTVLGTDTQYF	TGTGCCAGCAGCGATACGGTGTTAGGCACAGATACGCAGTATTTT
TRBV30	-	-	TRBJ1-3	CAWTPGGGGNTIYF	TGTGCCTGGACTCCGGGGGGTGGTGGAAACACCATATATTTT
TRBV6-1	-	-	TRBJ1-3	CASSEEARSGNTIYF	TGTGCCAGCAGTGAAGAGGCCCGCTCTGGAAACACCATATATTTT
TRBV27	-	-	TRBJ2-2	CASSRRVNTGELFF	TGTGCCAGCAGTCGTCGGGTCAACACCGGGGAGCTGTTTTTT
TRBV27	-	-	TRBJ1-5	CASSLWGSSNQPQHF	TGTGCCAGCAGTTTATGGGGAAGTAGCAATCAGCCCCAGCATTTT
TRBV5-1	-	-	TRBJ2-3	CASSDGADTQYF	TGCGCCAGCAGCGATGGAGCAGATACGCAGTATTTT
TRBV6-5	-	-	TRBJ1-1	CASSYSPSGGDTEAFF	TGTGCCAGCAGTTACTCCCCTTCGGGGGGGGACACTGAAGCTTTCTTT
TRBV5-1	-	-	TRBJ2-2	CASSPGGQSNTGELFF	TGCGCCAGCAGCCCCGGGGGACAGTCGAACACCGGGGAGCTGTTTTTT
TRBV30	-	-	TRBJ1-1	CAWTYRTGNTEAFF	TGTGCCTGGACTTACAGGACGGGGAACACTGAAGCTTTCTTT
TRBV7-9	TRBD1	once	TRBJ1-1	CASSLSRTGGYEAFF	TGTGCCAGCAGCTTAAGTCGGACAGGGGGTTACGAAGCTTTCTTT
TRBV5-1	TRBD1	-	TRBJ1-1	CASSSDRAGAEAFF	TGCGCCAGCAGCTCGGACAGGGCAGGGGCTGAAGCTTTCTTT